This passage covers 12 T cell receptor beta chains from one sample sequenced in a study of T cell responses to AZD1222 COVID-19 vaccine. Only in-frame clones appear in the TCRdb table, and some are missing; sequencing was by immunoSEQ multiplex PCR. The table includes 100,000 to 150,000 clones, 88% detected once. The sample here was peripheral blood, taken on day 0 of AZD1222 vaccination. The receptors derive from an adult in good health.

V gene TRBV3-1 (or the pseudogene TRBV3-2) combines with J gene TRBJ2-5; D tentatively reads TRBD1 or TRBD2 (5 bases each). V lost 0 bases to trimming and J lost 7 bases, with 9 bases between them. The CDR3 contains 13 residues. The germline V gene has CDR1 LGHDT and CDR2 YNNKEL (reference sequence). The CDR3 protein is CASSQDGGATQYF. Written as DNA, the CDR3 is TGTGCCAGCAGCCAAGATGGGGGAGCGACCCAGTACTTC.

This clone was picked up one time. The chain couples TRBV18 to TRBJ2-7, with 7 bases fitting TRBD2. The CDR3 is 16 residues long. Germline lookup yields CDR1 KGHSH and CDR2 LQKENI. V lost 4 bases and J lost 0; bases outside the gene matches: 9. The CDR3 is CASSHAGAGYSYEQYF. For the CDR3, the DNA is TGTGCCAGCTCACACGCCGGAGCGGGGTACTCCTACGAGCAGTACTTC.

The rearrangement uses TRBV20-1 and TRBJ1-6, with no clear D. Germline V CDR1 and CDR2: DFQATT, SNEGSKA (reference sequence). This CDR3 has 13 amino acids. Trimming pared 3 bases from V and 12 bases from J, leaving 15 bases between. CDR3 sequence (DNA): TGCAGTGCTAGTTGGAGGCCTGGGGAACCCCTCCACTTT. Translation gives CSASWRPGEPLHF.

V and J are TRBV9 and TRBJ2-1, with 7 bases matching TRBD2. V was clipped by 3 bases and J by 10 bases; unmatched bases: 19. The CDR3 has 17 amino acids. Germline assignment: CDR1 SGDLS and CDR2 YYNGEE. This CDR3 reads CASSDPLADQTKGEQFF. The CDR3 DNA sequence: TGTGCCAGCAGCGACCCCCTAGCGGATCAAACTAAAGGCGAGCAGTTCTTC. Full variable domain (missing parts from reference TRBV9 and TRBJ2-1): DSGVTQTPKHLITATGQRVTLRCSPRSGDLSVYWYQQSLDQGLQFLIQYYNGEERAKGNILERFSAQQFPDLHSELNLSSLELGDSALYFCASSDPLADQTKGEQFFGPGTRLTVL.

J is TRBJ2-5 and V is TRBV18; D perhaps matches TRBD1 (5 bases). The CDR3 sequence is 14 residues long. In germline, CDR1 is KGHSH, CDR2 LQKENI. Between the trimmed V and J ends, which lost 3 bases and 5 bases, there was a span of 13 bases. The CDR3 is CASSPDSVRETQYF. The CDR3 DNA reads TGTGCCAGCTCACCCGACAGTGTTCGGGAGACCCAGTACTTC.

The V and J genes are TRBV5-4 and TRBJ1-6; tentatively, D is TRBD1 (5 bases). Between the trimmed V and J ends, which lost 0 bases and 6 bases, there was a span of 13 bases. Germline lookup yields CDR1 SGHNT and CDR2 YYREEE (reference sequence). The length of the CDR3 is 16 residues. CDR3 bases: TGTGCCAGCAGCTTGGGGGTCGGGGGTGTTAATTCACCCCTCCACTTT. This codes for CASSLGVGGVNSPLHF. The whole variable domain, remainder taken from reference TRBV5-4 and TRBJ1-6, is ETGVTQSPTHLIKTRGQQVTLRCSSQSGHNTVSWYQQALGQGPQFIFQYYREEENGRGNFPPRFSGLQFPNYSSELNVNALELDDSALYLCASSLGVGGVNSPLHFGNGTRLTVT.

The CDR3 region is CASSEDAARGAFF. The CDR3 DNA reads as TGTGCCAGCAGTGAAGATGCGGCCCGGGGAGCTTTCTTT. The chain uses TRBV2 and TRBJ1-1, with D unclear. Germline CDR1 and CDR2: SNHLY and FYNNEI. The CDR3 spans 13 residues. Trimming shortened V by 1 base and J by 10 bases, and 13 bases separated the two germline ends.

The chain uses TRBV7-2 and TRBJ1-2, with D possibly matching TRBD1 (6 bases). Trimming left V 5 bases short and J 3 bases short, with 13 bases between. Germline values: CDR1 SGHTA, CDR2 FQGNSA. The CDR3 consists of 14 residues. CDR3 bases: TGTGCCAGCAGCAGAGACAGGTTGGACTATGGCTACACCTTC. This gives the protein CASSRDRLDYGYTF.

V usage is TRBV6-5 and J usage is TRBJ2-7, with D tentatively TRBD2 (5 bases). Germline values: CDR1 MNHEY, CDR2 SVGAGI. The CDR3 is 12 residues long. The V end lost 6 bases, the J end lost 3 bases, and 9 bases lay between the germline ends. The CDR3 region has the DNA TGTGCCAGCAGCCGACTAAACTACGAGCAGTACTTC. Its translation: CASSRLNYEQYF.

This chain links TRBV11-2 with TRBJ1-6, with D uncertain. Germline lookup yields CDR1 SGHAT and CDR2 FQNNGV. This CDR3 contains 15 residues. With 3 bases removed from V and 0 bases from J, the gap between germline ends came to 6 bases. CDR3 amino acids: CASSLGSSYNSPLHF. CDR3 sequence (DNA): TGTGCCAGCAGCTTGGGCAGCTCCTATAATTCACCCCTCCACTTT. Full variable domain (outside the CDR3, taken from reference TRBV11-2 and TRBJ1-6): EAGVAQSPRYKIIEKRQSVAFWCNPISGHATLYWYQQILGQGPKLLIQFQNNGVVDDSQLPKDRFSAERLKGVDSTLKIQPAKLEDSAVYLCASSLGSSYNSPLHFGNGTRLTVT.

The chain links TRBV7-9 to TRBJ1-2; weak D call: TRBD1 (5 bases). Trimming pared 5 bases from V and 3 bases from J, leaving 13 bases between. Germline CDR1 and CDR2: SEHNR and FQNEAQ (reference sequence). The CDR3 runs 14 residues. This chain's CDR3 is CASSPGSAHYGYTF. Written as DNA, the CDR3 is TGTGCCAGCAGCCCAGGGTCAGCGCACTATGGCTACACCTTC.

The genes are TRBV5-8 and TRBJ1-1; 8 bases are shared with TRBD1. Germline V gene lookup returns CDR1 SGHTS and CDR2 YDEGEE. The CDR3 loop spans 15 amino acids. Trimming removed 1 base from V and 2 bases from J; junction bases left unmatched: 4. In DNA, the CDR3 is TGTGCCAGCAGCTTGAGGGACAGGTCAAACACTGAAGCTTTCTTT. It encodes CASSLRDRSNTEAFF.